A selection of T cell receptor beta chains follows, all from one sample in a study of early T cells in non-severe SARS-CoV-2 infection. TCRdb passed the 5' RACE reads through MiXCR, listing each CDR3 protein once. The sample records about 30,000 distinct CDR3 sequences, approximately 5.2% being singletons. Sequencing was carried out using whole blood. The receptors were gathered from an adult who was a healthcare worker with PCR-confirmed SARS-CoV-2 infection or an uninfected control (not recorded which). The CDR3 runs from the conserved cysteine through the conserved F or W. The D gene is left open where the match is weak. Clone size is not always given. Where it is, it says once, few, many or a class for expanded clones.

cdr3_aa,cdr3_nt,j_call,d_call,clone_size,v_call
CSARGGRGNQPQHF,TGCAGTGCTAGAGGGGGCAGGGGTAATCAGCCCCAGCATTTT,TRBJ1-5,.,many,TRBV20-1
CASSPRGPNRLTGELFF,TGTGCCAGCTCACCAAGGGGCCCAAATCGTTTAACCGGGGAGCTGTTTTTT,TRBJ2-2,.,many,TRBV18
CSADAGNSPGGTDTQYF,TGCAGTGCTGACGCGGGGAATTCCCCGGGGGGCACAGATACGCAGTATTTT,TRBJ2-3,.,.,TRBV20-1
CASSEESGSVDTQYF,TGTGCCAGCAGTGAAGAGTCAGGGTCCGTAGATACGCAGTATTTT,TRBJ2-3,.,many,TRBV6-1
CASSPALAGGYTF,TGTGCCAGCAGTCCCGCCCTAGCGGGCGGCTACACCTTC,TRBJ1-2,.,many,TRBV6-5
CASSFRAYNSPLHF,TGTGCCAGCAGCTTCAGGGCCTATAATTCACCCCTCCACTTT,TRBJ1-6,.,many,TRBV5-6
CASSPVGVSNQPQHF,TGTGCCAGCTCACCAGTTGGGGTGAGCAATCAGCCCCAGCATTTT,TRBJ1-5,.,.,TRBV18
CASSEAFRRYNQPQHF,TGTGCCAGCAGTGAAGCTTTTCGTAGGTACAATCAGCCCCAGCATTTT,TRBJ1-5,.,.,TRBV6-1
CAVAGGARETQYF,TGTGCCGTGGCAGGGGGGGCCCGTGAGACCCAGTACTTC,TRBJ2-5,.,many,TRBV7-2
CASSTTAGTRQETQYF,TGCGCCAGCAGCACTACCGCCGGGACTCGTCAAGAGACCCAGTACTTC,TRBJ2-5,.,many,TRBV5-1
CASRRTGARTEAFF,TGTGCCAGCAGGAGGACAGGGGCGCGAACTGAAGCTTTCTTT,TRBJ1-1,TRBD1,few,TRBV2
CATSKTGGPGELFF,TGTGCCACCAGTAAGACAGGGGGCCCCGGGGAGCTGTTTTTT,TRBJ2-2,TRBD1,.,TRBV24-1
CASSWPGLGWNEQFF,TGTGCCAGCAGCTGGCCGGGACTAGGGTGGAATGAGCAGTTCTTC,TRBJ2-1,TRBD2,many,TRBV11-2
CASSLGQGPTEAFF,TGTGCCAGCAGCTTGGGGCAGGGGCCCACTGAAGCTTTCTTT,TRBJ1-1,.,medium-sized,TRBV5-5
CSAYGYTF,TGCAGTGCCTATGGCTACACCTTC,TRBJ1-2,.,few,TRBV20-1
CASSQDGSSGANVLTF,TGCGCCAGCAGCCAAGATGGGTCCTCTGGGGCCAACGTCCTGACTTTC,TRBJ2-6,.,many,TRBV4-3
CASSAYRATPLNYSPLHF,TGTGCCAGCAGTGCTTACAGGGCAACGCCGCTGAATTATTCACCCCTCCACTTT,TRBJ1-6,.,many,TRBV6-6
CAWSKKRNTEAFF,TGTGCCTGGAGTAAGAAGAGGAACACTGAAGCTTTCTTT,TRBJ1-1,.,many,TRBV30
CASSPHPRTVNTEAFF,TGTGCCAGCAGCCCCCACCCCCGGACAGTGAACACTGAAGCTTTCTTT,TRBJ1-1,.,many,TRBV9
CASSLNRGPKDTQYF,TGTGCCAGCAGCCTTAACAGGGGGCCTAAGGATACGCAGTATTTT,TRBJ2-3,TRBD1,many,TRBV13
CSAPGGDTDTQYF,TGCAGTGCCCCGGGTGGGGACACAGATACGCAGTATTTT,TRBJ2-3,.,many,TRBV20-1
CASSQAAYGYTF,TGTGCCAGCAGCCAAGCGGCTTATGGCTACACCTTC,TRBJ1-2,.,many,TRBV3-1
CASSSPVAGELFF,TGTGCCAGCAGTAGCCCGGTTGCCGGGGAGCTGTTTTTT,TRBJ2-2,.,few,TRBV6-2/TRBV6-3
CASSPDTGSGANVLTF,TGTGCCAGCAGTCCCGATACAGGGTCTGGGGCCAACGTCCTGACTTTC,TRBJ2-6,.,many,TRBV6-4
CASSPRDNYEQYF,TGTGCCAGCAGCCCCCGGGACAACTACGAGCAGTACTTC,TRBJ2-7,.,few,TRBV5-5
CASSQDLKGGESTDTQYF,TGCGCCAGCAGCCAAGATCTTAAGGGCGGGGAGAGCACAGATACGCAGTATTTT,TRBJ2-3,.,many,TRBV4-1
CASSLDWGGTSETQYF,TGTGCCAGCAGCTTAGATTGGGGGGGGACCTCGGAGACCCAGTACTTC,TRBJ2-5,TRBD2,.,TRBV11-2
CASSLGPKGEQFF,TGTGCCAGCAGCCTCGGACCTAAGGGTGAGCAGTTCTTC,TRBJ2-1,.,few,TRBV5-5
CASSEAGGHYTDTQYF,TGTGCCAGCAGTGAAGCAGGGGGACACTACACAGATACGCAGTATTTT,TRBJ2-3,.,many,TRBV6-1
CASRPGRTYGYTF,TGTGCCAGCAGGCCCGGACGGACCTATGGCTACACCTTC,TRBJ1-2,.,many,TRBV6-5
CASSLAGVATQYF,TGTGCCAGCAGCCTAGCGGGGGTGGCGACCCAGTACTTC,TRBJ2-5,TRBD2,many,TRBV3-1
CSARDKDIKLFF,TGCAGTGCTAGAGATAAGGACATTAAACTGTTTTTT,TRBJ1-4,.,many,TRBV20-1
CASSLAWGYEQYF,TGTGCCAGCAGCTTGGCTTGGGGCTACGAGCAGTACTTC,TRBJ2-7,.,many,TRBV5-4
CASSLEGAYGYTF,TGTGCCAGCAGCTTAGAAGGGGCTTATGGCTACACCTTC,TRBJ1-2,.,many,TRBV11-2
CASSFLRGTANTGELFF,TGTGCCAGCAGCTTTCTGCGGGGGACCGCGAACACCGGGGAGCTGTTTTTT,TRBJ2-2,TRBD2,few,TRBV7-9
CASSFSVETQYF,TGTGCCAGCAGCTTTTCTGTAGAGACCCAGTACTTC,TRBJ2-5,.,many,TRBV7-9
CASSSLGTEGSNTGELFF,TGTGCCAGCAGTTCCCTGGGCACAGAGGGCTCGAACACCGGGGAGCTGTTTTTT,TRBJ2-2,.,many,TRBV12-3/TRBV12-4
CASSLATGPNEQFF,TGCGCCAGCAGCTTGGCCACGGGGCCTAATGAGCAGTTCTTC,TRBJ2-1,.,many,TRBV5-1
CASSLLGQTTDTQYF,TGTGCCAGCAGCTTATTGGGACAGACCACAGATACGCAGTATTTT,TRBJ2-3,TRBD1,many,TRBV7-9
CAWSYKAGQLSSFHTEAFF,TGTGCCTGGAGCTATAAGGCGGGACAGCTCTCCTCATTTCACACTGAAGCTTTCTTT,TRBJ1-1,TRBD1,few,TRBV30
CASSLVRQFPYEQYF,TGTGCCAGCAGCTTAGTTCGTCAGTTCCCCTACGAGCAGTACTTC,TRBJ2-7,.,few,TRBV7-2
CASSRGQKPNQETQYF,TGTGCCAGCAGCCGGGGACAAAAACCGAACCAAGAGACCCAGTACTTC,TRBJ2-5,.,many,TRBV5-4
CSATVDGTSTDTQYF,TGCAGTGCCACCGTGGATGGGACCTCCACAGATACGCAGTATTTT,TRBJ2-3,.,.,TRBV20-1
CASSPVDGRETQYF,TGCGCCAGCAGCCCAGTAGACGGGCGAGAGACCCAGTACTTC,TRBJ2-5,.,many,TRBV5-1
CASSKNPNSPLHF,TGTGCCAGTAGTAAGAATCCCAATTCACCCCTCCACTTT,TRBJ1-6,.,many,TRBV19
CASSDWTAGNTIYF,TGTGCCAGCAGCGATTGGACAGCTGGAAACACCATATATTTT,TRBJ1-3,.,few,TRBV2